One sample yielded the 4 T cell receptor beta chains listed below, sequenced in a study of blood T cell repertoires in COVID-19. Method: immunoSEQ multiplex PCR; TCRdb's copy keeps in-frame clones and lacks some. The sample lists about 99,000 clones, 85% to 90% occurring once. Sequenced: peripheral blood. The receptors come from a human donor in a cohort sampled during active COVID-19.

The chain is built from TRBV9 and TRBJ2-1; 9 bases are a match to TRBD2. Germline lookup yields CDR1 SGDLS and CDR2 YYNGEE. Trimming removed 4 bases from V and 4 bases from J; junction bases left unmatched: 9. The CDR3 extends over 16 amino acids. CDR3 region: CASSPGGTSRYNEQFF. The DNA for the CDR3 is TGTGCCAGCAGCCCGGGGGGGACTAGCAGATACAATGAGCAGTTCTTC.

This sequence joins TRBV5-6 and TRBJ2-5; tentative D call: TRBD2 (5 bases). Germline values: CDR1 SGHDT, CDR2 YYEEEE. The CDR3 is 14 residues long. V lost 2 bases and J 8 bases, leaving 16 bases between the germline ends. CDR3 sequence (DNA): TGTGCCAGCAGCTTCCCCCAGCGGTCGGGAACCCAGTACTTC. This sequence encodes CASSFPQRSGTQYF.

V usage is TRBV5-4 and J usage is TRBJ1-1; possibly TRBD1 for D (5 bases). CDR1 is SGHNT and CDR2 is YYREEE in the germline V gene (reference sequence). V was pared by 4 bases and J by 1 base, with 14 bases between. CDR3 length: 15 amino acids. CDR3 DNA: TGTGCCAGCAGCCCTACGGGCAGGGAGAACACTGAAGCTTTCTTT. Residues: CASSPTGRENTEAFF.

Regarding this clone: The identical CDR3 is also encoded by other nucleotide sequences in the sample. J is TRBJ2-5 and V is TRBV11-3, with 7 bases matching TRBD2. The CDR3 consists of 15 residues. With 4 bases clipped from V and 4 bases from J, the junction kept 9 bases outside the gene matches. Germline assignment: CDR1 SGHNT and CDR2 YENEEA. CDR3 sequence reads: CASSSGGGGVETQYF. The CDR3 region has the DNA TGTGCCAGCAGCTCCGGCGGTGGGGGGGTAGAGACCCAGTACTTC. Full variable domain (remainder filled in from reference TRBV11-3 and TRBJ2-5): EAGVVQSPRYKIIEKKQPVAFWCNPISGHNTLYWYLQNLGQGPELLIRYENEEAVDDSQLPKDRFSAERLKGVDSTLKIQPAELGDSAVYLCASSSGGGGVETQYFGPGTRLLVL.